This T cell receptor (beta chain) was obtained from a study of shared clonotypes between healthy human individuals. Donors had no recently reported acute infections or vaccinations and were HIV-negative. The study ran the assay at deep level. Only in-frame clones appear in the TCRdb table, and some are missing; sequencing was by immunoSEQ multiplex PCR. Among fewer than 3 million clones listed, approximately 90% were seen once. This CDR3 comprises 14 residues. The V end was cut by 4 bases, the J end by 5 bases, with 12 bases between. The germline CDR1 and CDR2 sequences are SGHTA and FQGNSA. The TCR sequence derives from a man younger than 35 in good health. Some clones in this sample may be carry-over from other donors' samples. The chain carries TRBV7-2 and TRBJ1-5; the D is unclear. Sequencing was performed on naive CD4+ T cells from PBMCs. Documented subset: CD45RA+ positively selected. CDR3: CASSSTNRYQPQHF. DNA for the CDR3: TGTGCCAGCAGCTCAACGAACCGTTATCAGCCCCAGCATTTT.